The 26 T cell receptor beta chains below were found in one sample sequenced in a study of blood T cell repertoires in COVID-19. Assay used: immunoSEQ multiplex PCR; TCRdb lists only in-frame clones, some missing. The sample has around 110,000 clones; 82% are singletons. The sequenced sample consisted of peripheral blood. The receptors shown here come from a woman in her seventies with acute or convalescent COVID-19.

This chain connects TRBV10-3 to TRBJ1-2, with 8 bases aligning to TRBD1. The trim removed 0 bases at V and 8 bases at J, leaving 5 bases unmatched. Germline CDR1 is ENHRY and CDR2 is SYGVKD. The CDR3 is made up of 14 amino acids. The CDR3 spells CAISESTGEWGYTF. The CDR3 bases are TGTGCCATCAGTGAGTCGACAGGGGAGTGGGGCTACACCTTC.

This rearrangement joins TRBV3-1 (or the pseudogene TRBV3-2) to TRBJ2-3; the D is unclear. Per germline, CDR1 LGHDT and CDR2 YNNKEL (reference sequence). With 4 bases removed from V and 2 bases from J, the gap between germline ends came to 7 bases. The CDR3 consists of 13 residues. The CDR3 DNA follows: TGTGCCAGCAGCCTTCAGGACACAGATACGCAGTATTTT. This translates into CASSLQDTDTQYF.

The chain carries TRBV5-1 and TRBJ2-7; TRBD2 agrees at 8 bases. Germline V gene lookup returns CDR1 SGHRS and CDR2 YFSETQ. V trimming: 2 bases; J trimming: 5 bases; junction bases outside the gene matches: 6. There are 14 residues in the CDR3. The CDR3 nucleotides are TGCGCCAGCAGCTTAACTAGCGGTGTCGACGAGCAGTACTTC. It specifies CASSLTSGVDEQYF.

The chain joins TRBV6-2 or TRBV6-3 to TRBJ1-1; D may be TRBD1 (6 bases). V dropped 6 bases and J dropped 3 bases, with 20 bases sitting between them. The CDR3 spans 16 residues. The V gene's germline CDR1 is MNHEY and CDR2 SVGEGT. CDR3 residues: CASSPLLKQGYTEAFF. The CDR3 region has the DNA TGTGCCAGCAGCCCCCTCCTAAAACAGGGATACACTGAAGCTTTCTTT.

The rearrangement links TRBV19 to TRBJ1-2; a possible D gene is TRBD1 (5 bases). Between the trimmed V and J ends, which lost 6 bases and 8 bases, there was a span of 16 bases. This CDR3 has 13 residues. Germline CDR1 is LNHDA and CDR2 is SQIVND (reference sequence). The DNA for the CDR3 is TGTGCCAGTAGATCTGGGGCGATTGGGGGCTACACCTTC. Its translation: CASRSGAIGGYTF.

The CDR3 bases are TGTGCCACCAGCAGAGAAAGGGAGACTGAAGCTTTCTTT. This sequence encodes CATSRERETEAFF. The chain uses TRBV15 and TRBJ1-1, with unresolved D. The V gene's germline CDR1 is LNHNV and CDR2 YYDKDF (reference sequence). This CDR3 spans 13 amino acids. V lost 0 bases, J lost 5 bases, and 7 bases lay in between.

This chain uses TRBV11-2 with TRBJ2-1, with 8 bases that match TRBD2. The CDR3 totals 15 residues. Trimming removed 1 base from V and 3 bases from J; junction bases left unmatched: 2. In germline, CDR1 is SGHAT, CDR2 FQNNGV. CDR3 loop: CASSLGSGVYNEQFF. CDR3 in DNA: TGTGCCAGCAGCTTAGGTAGCGGGGTCTACAATGAGCAGTTCTTC. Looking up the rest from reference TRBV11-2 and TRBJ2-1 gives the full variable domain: EAGVAQSPRYKIIEKRQSVAFWCNPISGHATLYWYQQILGQGPKLLIQFQNNGVVDDSQLPKDRFSAERLKGVDSTLKIQPAKLEDSAVYLCASSLGSGVYNEQFFGPGTRLTVL.

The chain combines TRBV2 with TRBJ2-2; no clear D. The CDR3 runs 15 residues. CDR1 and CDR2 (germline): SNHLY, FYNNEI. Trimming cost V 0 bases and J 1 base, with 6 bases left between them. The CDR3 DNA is TGTGCCAGCAGTGAAGCGCTTAGGAACACCGGGGAGCTGTTTTTT. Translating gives CASSEALRNTGELFF.

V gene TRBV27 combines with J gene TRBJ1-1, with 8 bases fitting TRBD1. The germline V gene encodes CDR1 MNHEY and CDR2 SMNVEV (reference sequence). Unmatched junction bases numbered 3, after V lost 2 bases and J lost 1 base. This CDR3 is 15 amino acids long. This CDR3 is CASSLKGQGNTEAFF. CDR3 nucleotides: TGTGCCAGCAGTTTAAAAGGACAGGGGAACACTGAAGCTTTCTTT.

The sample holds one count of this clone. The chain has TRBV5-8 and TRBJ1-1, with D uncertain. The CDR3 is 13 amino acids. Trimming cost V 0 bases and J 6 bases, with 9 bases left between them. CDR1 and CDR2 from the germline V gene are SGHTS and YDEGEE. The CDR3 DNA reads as TGTGCCAGCAGCTTGGGACTTACGGCTGAAGCTTTCTTT. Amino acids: CASSLGLTAEAFF.

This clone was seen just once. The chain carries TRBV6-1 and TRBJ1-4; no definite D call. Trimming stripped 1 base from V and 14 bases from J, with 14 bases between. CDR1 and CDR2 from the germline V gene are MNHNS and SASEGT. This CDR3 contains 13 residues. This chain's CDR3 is CASSEGQRGKLFF. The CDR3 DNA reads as TGTGCCAGCAGTGAAGGTCAGCGGGGAAAGCTGTTTTTT.

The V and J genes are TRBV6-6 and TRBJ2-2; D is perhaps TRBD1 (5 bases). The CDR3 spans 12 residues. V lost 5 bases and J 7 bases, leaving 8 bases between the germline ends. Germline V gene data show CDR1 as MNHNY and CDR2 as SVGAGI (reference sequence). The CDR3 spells CASSGHSGELFF. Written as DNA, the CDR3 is TGTGCCAGCAGTGGACACAGCGGGGAGCTGTTTTTT.

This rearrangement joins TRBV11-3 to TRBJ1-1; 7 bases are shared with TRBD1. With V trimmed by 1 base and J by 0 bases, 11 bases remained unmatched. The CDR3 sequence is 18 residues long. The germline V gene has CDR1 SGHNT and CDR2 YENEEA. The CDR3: CASSLGQDRILMNTEAFF. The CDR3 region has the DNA TGTGCCAGCAGCTTAGGACAGGACAGGATATTAATGAACACTGAAGCTTTCTTT.

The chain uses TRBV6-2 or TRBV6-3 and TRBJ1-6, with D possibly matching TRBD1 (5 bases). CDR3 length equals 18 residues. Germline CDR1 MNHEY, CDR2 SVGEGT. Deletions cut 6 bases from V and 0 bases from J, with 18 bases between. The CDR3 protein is CASSKPTGESSYNSPLHF. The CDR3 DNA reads TGTGCCAGCAGCAAACCCACAGGAGAAAGCTCCTATAATTCACCCCTCCACTTT.

Here the CDR3 DNA reads TGTGCCAGCAGCATTACAGGTGCAACTAATGAAAAACTGTTTTTT. Translated: CASSITGATNEKLFF. This chain links TRBV7-2 with TRBJ1-4; D is possibly TRBD1 (5 bases). V was trimmed by 5 bases and J by 0 bases, leaving 10 bases between them. Germline V gene lookup returns CDR1 SGHTA and CDR2 FQGNSA. This CDR3 has 15 residues.

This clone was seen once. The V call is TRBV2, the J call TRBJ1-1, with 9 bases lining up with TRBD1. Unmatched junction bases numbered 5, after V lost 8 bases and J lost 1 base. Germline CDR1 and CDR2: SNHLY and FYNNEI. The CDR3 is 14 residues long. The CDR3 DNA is TGTGCCAGCCGAAGACAGGGGGGGAACACTGAAGCTTTCTTT. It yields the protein CASRRQGGNTEAFF.

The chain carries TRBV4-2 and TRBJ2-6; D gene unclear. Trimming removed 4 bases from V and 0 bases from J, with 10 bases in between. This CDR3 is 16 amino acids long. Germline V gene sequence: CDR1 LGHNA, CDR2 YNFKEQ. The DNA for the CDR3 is TGTGCCAGCAGCCCACAGATAGACTCTGGGGCCAACGTCCTGACTTTC. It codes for CASSPQIDSGANVLTF.

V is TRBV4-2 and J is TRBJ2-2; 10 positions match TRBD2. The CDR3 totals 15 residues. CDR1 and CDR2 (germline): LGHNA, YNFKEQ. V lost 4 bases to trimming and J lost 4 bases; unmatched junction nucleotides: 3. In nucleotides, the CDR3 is TGTGCCAGCAGCCCGGGACTAGCGCGCACCGGGGAGCTGTTTTTT. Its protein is CASSPGLARTGELFF.

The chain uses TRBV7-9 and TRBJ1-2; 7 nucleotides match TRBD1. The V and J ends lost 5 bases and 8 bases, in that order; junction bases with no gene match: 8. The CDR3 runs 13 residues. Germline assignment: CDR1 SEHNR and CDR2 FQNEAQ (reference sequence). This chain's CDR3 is CASSLGTVRGYTF. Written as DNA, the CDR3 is TGTGCCAGCAGCCTCGGGACAGTCCGCGGCTACACCTTC.

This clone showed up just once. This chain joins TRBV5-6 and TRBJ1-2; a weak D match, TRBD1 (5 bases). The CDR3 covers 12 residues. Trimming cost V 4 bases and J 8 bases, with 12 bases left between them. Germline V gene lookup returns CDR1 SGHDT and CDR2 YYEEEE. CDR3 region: CASSEWGNGYTF. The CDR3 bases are TGTGCCAGCAGCGAATGGGGCAACGGCTACACCTTC.

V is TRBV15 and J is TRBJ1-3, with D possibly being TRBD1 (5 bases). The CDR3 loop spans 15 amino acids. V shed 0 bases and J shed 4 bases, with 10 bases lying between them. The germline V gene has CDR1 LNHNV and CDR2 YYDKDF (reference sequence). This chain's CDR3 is CATSRETGLGNTIYF. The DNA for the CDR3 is TGTGCCACCAGCAGAGAAACAGGCCTAGGAAACACCATATATTTT. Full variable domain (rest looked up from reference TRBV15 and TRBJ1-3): DAMVIQNPRYQVTQFGKPVTLSCSQTLNHNVMYWYQQKSSQAPKLLFHYYDKDFNNEADTPDNFQSRRPNTSFCFLDIRSPGLGDTAMYLCATSRETGLGNTIYFGEGSWLTVV.

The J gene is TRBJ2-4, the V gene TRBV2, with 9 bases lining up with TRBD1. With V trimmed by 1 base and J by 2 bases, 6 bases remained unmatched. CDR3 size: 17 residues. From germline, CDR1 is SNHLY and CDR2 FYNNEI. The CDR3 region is CASSEDWDRVPKNIQYF. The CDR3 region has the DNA TGTGCCAGCAGTGAAGATTGGGACAGGGTCCCCAAAAACATTCAGTACTTC.

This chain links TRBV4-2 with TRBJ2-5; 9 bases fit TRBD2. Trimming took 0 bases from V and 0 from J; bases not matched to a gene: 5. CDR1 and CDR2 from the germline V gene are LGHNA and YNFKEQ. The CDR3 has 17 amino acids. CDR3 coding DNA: TGTGCCAGCAGCCAAGATCTAGCGGGGAACTACCAAGAGACCCAGTACTTC. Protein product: CASSQDLAGNYQETQYF.

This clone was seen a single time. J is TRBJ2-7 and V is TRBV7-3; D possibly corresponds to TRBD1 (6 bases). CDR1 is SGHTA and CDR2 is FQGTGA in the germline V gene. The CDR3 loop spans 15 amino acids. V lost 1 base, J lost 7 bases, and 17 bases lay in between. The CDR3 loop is CASSLNGGAQGEQYF. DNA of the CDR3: TGTGCCAGCAGCTTAAATGGTGGGGCACAGGGTGAGCAGTACTTC.

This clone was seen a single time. The CDR3 DNA reads as TGTGCCAGCAGTGAGATAGCGGGGGCTGGCAATGAGCAGTTCTTC. It encodes CASSEIAGAGNEQFF. The rearrangement joins TRBV6-1 to TRBJ2-1, with TRBD2 matching over 9 bases. Germline V gene data show CDR1 as MNHNS and CDR2 as SASEGT. The ends lost 3 bases at V and 6 bases at J; junction bases unmatched: 6. This CDR3 is 15 amino acids long.

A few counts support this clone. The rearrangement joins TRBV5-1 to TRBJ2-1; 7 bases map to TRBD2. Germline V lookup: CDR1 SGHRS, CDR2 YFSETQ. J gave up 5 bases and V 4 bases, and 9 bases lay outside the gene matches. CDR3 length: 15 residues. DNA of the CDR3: TGCGCCAGCAGCCTCGATAGCGGGCCTAACAATGAGCAGTTCTTC. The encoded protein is CASSLDSGPNNEQFF.